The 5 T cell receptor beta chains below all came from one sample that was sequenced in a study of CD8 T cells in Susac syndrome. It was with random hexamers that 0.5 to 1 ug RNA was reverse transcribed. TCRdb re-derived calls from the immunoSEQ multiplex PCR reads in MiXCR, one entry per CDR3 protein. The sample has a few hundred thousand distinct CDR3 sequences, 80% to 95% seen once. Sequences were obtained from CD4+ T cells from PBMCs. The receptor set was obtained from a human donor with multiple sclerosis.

This CDR3 reads CASRTGQGGYTF. DNA for the CDR3: TGTGCCAGCAGGACGGGACAGGGCGGCTACACCTTC. This chain connects TRBV5-6 to TRBJ1-2, with 9 bases matching TRBD1. The CDR3 consists of 12 residues. The germline gives CDR1 SGHDT, CDR2 YYEEEE. The J segment lost 8 bases and the V segment lost 5 bases, leaving 4 bases of the junction unmatched.

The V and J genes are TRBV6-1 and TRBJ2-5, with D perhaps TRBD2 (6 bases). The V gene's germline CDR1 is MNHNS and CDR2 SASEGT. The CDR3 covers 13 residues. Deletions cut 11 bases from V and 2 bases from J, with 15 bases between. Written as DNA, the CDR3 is TGTGCCGCGACTCCCGGGGGACAAGAGACCCAGTACTTC. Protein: CAATPGGQETQYF.

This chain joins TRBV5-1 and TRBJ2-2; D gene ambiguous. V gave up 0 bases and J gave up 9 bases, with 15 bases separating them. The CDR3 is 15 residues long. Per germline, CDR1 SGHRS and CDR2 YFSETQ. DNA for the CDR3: TGCGCCAGCAGCTTGGGGATGGACGGCAAGAGGGAGCTGTTTTTT. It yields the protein CASSLGMDGKRELFF.

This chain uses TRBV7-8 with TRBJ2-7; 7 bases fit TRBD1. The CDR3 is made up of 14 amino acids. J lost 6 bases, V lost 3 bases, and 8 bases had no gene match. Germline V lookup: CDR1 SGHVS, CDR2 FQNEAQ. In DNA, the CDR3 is TGTGCCAGCAGCTTCAGAAGGGGGCCCGCCGAGCAGTACTTC. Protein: CASSFRRGPAEQYF.

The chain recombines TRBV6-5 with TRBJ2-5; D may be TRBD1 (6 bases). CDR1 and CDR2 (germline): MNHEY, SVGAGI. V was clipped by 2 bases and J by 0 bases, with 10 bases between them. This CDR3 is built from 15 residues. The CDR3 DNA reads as TGTGCCAGCAGTTACGCCTGGGACAACCAAGAGACCCAGTACTTC. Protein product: CASSYAWDNQETQYF.